This T cell receptor (beta chain) was sequenced in a study of OX40 agonist ivuxolimab in advanced cancers. As for the study in general: Three patients got partial responses; one had hepatocellular carcinoma and two had cutaneous melanoma. General study findings and limits: Low levels of normalized T-cell clonal expansion also appeared in some nonresponders. CD4+ T cells averaged fewer expanded clones than CD8+ T cells.

The CDR3 has 15 amino acids. Trimming stripped 1 base from V and 4 bases from J, with 11 bases between. Germline lookup yields CDR1 SGHTA and CDR2 FQGNSA. A word on this clone: The antigen remains unidentified.

Some clones are missing from TCRdb's copy, which holds only in-frame ones; the method was immunoSEQ multiplex PCR. The data contain approximately 54,000 clones, about nine tenths of them singletons. The sample consisted of CD4+ or CD8+ T cells sorted from blood, taken in a trial of the OX40 agonist ivuxolimab. The clonotype was recovered from an adult with an advanced solid tumor such as melanoma, head and neck, liver or kidney cancer. This chain joins TRBV7-2 and TRBJ1-5; unclear D gene. The CDR3: CASSLEGWWNQPQHF. CDR3 sequence (DNA): TGTGCCAGCAGCTTAGAAGGGTGGTGGAATCAGCCCCAGCATTTT.